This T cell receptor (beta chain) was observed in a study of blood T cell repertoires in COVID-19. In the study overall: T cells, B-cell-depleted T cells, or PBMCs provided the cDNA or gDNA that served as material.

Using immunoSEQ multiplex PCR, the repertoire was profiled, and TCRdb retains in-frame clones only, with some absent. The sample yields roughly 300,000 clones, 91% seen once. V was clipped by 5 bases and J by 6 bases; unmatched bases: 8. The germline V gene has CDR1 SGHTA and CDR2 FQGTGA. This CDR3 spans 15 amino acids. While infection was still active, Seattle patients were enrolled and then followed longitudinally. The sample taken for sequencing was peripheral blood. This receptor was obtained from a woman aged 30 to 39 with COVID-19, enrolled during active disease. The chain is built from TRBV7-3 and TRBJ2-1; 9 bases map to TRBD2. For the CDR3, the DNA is TGTGCCAGCAGCCAGGGGACTAGCTATGGCAATGAGCAGTTCTTC. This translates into CASSQGTSYGNEQFF.